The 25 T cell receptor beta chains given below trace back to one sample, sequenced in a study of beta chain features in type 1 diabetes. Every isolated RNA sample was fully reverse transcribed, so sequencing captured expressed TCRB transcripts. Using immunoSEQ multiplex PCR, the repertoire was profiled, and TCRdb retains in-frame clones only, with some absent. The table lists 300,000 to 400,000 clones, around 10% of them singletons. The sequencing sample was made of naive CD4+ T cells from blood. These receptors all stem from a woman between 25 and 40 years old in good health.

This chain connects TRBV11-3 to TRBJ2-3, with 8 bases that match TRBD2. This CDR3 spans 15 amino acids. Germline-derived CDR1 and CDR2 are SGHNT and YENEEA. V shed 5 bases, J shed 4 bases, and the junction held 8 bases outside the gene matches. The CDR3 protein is CASSTAGAIADTQYF. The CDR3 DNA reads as TGTGCCAGCAGCACAGCGGGAGCGATCGCAGATACGCAGTATTTT.

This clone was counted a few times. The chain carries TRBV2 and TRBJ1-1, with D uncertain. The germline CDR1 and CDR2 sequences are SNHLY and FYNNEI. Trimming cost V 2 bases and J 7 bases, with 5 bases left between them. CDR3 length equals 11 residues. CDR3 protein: CASSERLEAFF. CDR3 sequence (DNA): TGTGCCAGCAGTGAAAGACTTGAAGCTTTCTTT.

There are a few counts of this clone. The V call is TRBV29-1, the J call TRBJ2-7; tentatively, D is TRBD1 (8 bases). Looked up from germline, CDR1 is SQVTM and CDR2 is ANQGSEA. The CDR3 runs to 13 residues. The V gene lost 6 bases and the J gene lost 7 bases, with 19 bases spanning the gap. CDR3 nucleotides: TGCAGCGTCGGACAGGGAGGGATTTCGGAGCAGTACTTC. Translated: CSVGQGGISEQYF.

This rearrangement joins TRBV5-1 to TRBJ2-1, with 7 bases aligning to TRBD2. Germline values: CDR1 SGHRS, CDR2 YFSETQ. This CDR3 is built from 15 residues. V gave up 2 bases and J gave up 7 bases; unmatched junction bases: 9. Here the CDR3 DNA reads TGCGCCAGCAGCTTTCTAGCGGAAGTAGGGAATGAGCAGTTCTTC. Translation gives CASSFLAEVGNEQFF.

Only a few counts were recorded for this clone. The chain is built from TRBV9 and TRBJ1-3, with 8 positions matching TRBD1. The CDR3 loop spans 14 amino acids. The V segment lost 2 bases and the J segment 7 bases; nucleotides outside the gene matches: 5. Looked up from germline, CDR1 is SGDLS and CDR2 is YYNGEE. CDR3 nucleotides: TGTGCCAGCAGCGTTGACAGGGGCAGGAACACCATATATTTT. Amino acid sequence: CASSVDRGRNTIYF.

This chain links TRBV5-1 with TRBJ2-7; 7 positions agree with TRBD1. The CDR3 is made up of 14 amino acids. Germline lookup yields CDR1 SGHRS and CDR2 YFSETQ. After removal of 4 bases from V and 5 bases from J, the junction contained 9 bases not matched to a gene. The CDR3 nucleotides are TGCGCCAGCAGCCCAGACAGGGTTTCCCACGAGCAGTACTTC. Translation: CASSPDRVSHEQYF.

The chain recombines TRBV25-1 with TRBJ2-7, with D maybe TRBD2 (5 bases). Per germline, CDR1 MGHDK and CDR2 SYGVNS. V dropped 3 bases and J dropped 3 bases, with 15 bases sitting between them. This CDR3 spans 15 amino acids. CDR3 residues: CASSDPRVSVYEQYF. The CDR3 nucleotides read TGTGCCAGCAGTGACCCGCGGGTCTCCGTCTACGAGCAGTACTTC.

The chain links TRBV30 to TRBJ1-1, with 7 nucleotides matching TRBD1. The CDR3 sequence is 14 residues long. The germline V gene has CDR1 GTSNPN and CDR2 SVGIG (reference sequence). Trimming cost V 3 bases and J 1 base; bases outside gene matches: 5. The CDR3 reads CAWRRGQQNTEAFF. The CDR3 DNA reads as TGTGCCTGGAGAAGGGGACAGCAGAACACTGAAGCTTTCTTT.

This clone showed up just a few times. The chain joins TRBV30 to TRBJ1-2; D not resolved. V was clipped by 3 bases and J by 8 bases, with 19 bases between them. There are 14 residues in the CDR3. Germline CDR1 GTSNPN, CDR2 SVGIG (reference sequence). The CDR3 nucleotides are TGTGCCTGGAGCCCTCGGGTCTATAGAGGAGGCTACACCTTC. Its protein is CAWSPRVYRGGYTF. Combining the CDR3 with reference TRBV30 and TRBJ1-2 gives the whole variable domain SQTIHQWPATLVQPVGSPLSLECTVEGTSNPNLYWYRQAAGRGLQLLFYSVGIGQISSEVPQNLSASRPQDRQFILSSKKLLLSDSGFYLCAWSPRVYRGGYTFGSGTRLTVV.

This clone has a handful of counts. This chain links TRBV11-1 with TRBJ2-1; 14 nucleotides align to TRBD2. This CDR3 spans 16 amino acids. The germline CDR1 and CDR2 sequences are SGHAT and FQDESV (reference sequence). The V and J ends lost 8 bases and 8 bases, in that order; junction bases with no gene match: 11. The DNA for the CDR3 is TGTGCCAGCTCCCCCTCCGGGACTAGCGGGAGTCATGAGCAGTTCTTC. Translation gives CASSPSGTSGSHEQFF.

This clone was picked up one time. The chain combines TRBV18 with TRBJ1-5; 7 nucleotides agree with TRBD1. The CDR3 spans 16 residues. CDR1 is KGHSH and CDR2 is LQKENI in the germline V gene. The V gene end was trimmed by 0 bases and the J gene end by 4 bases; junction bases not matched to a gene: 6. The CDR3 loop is CASSPPSGTDNQPQHF. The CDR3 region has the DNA TGTGCCAGCTCACCACCCTCCGGGACAGATAATCAGCCCCAGCATTTT. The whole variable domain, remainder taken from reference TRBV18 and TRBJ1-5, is NAGVMQNPRHLVRRRGQEARLRCSPMKGHSHVYWYRQLPEEGLKFMVYLQKENIIDESGMPKERFSAEFPKEGPSILRIQQVVRGDSAAYFCASSPPSGTDNQPQHFGDGTRLSIL.

The CDR3 protein is CASSRPETQYF. Written as DNA, the CDR3 is TGTGCCAGCAGTCGTCCCGAGACCCAGTACTTC. This chain connects TRBV6-6 to TRBJ2-5; D is unresolved. Germline CDR1 reads MNHNY; CDR2 reads SVGAGI (reference sequence). Trimming pared 5 bases from V and 5 bases from J, leaving 6 bases between. The CDR3 has 11 amino acids.

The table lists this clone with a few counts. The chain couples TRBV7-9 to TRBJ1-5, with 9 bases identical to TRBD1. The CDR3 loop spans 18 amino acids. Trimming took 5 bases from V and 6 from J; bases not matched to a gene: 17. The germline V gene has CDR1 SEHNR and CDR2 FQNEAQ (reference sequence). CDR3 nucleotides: TGTGCCAGCAGCGTCCGGTCCCGGGACAGGGCTTCTGGTCAGCCCCAGCATTTT. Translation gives CASSVRSRDRASGQPQHF.

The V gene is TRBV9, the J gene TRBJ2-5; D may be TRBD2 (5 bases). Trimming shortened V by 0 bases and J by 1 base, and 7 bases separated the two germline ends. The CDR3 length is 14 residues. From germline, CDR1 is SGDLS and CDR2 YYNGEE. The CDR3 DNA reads TGTGCCAGCAGCGTAGGCACTAGCCAAGAGACCCAGTACTTC. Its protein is CASSVGTSQETQYF.

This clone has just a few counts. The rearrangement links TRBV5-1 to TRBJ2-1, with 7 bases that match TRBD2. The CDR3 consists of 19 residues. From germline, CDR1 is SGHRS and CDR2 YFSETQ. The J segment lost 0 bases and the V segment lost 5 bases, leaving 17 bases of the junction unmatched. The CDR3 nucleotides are TGCGCCAGCAGGTTCAAGAGAGCTAGCGGAAGGAGCTCCTACAATGAGCAGTTCTTC. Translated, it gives CASRFKRASGRSSYNEQFF.

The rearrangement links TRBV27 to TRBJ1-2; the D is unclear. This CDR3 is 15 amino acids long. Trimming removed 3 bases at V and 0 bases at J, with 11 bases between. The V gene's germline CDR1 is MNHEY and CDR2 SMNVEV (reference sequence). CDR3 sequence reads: CASSLLASSNYGYTF. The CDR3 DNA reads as TGTGCCAGCAGTTTGTTGGCCAGTTCTAACTATGGCTACACCTTC.

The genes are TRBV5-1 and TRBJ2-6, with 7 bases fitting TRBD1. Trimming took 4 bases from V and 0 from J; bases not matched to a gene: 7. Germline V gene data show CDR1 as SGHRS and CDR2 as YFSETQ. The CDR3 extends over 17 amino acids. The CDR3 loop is CASSPKTGSSGANVLTF. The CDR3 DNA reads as TGCGCCAGCAGCCCAAAGACAGGGAGCTCTGGGGCCAACGTCCTGACTTTC.

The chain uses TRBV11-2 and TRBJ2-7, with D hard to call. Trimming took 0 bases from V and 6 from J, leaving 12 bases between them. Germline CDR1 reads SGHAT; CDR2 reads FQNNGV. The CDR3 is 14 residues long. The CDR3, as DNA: TGTGCCAGCAGCTTAGACCCGGGTTTGGGCGAGCAGTACTTC. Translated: CASSLDPGLGEQYF.

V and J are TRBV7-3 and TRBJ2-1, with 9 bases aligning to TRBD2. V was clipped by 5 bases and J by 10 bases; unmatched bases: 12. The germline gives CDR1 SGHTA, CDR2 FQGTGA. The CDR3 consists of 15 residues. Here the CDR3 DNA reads TGTGCCAGCAGCCCAGGGCATAGCGGGAGAAGGGAGCAGTTCTTC. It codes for CASSPGHSGRREQFF.

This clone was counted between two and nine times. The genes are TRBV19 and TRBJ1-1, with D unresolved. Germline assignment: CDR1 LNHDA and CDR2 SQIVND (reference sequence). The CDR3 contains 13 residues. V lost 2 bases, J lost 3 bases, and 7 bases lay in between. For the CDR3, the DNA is TGTGCCAGTAGTATACTGCTAGACACTGAAGCTTTCTTT. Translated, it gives CASSILLDTEAFF.

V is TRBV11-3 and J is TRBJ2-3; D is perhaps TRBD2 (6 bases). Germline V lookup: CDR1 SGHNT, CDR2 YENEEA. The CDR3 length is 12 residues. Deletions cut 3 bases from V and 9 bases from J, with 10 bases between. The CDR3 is CASSLGGPTQYF. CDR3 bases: TGTGCCAGCAGCTTGGGGGGTCCCACGCAGTATTTT.

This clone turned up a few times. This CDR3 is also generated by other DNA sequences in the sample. The chain's CDR3 is CASSSQGYEQYF. CDR3 DNA: TGCGCCAGCAGCTCCCAGGGATACGAGCAGTACTTC. The rearrangement links TRBV5-1 to TRBJ2-7, with D possibly matching TRBD1 (5 bases). With 3 bases removed from V and 4 bases from J, the gap between germline ends came to 8 bases. Germline V lookup: CDR1 SGHRS, CDR2 YFSETQ. CDR3 size: 12 residues.

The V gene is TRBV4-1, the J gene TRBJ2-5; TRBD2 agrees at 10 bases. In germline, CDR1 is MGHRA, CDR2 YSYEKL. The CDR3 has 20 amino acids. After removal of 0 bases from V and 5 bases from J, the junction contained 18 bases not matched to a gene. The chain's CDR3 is CASSQDPTLAGDWGAETQYF. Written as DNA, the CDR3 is TGCGCCAGCAGCCAAGATCCCACCCTAGCGGGAGATTGGGGAGCGGAGACCCAGTACTTC.

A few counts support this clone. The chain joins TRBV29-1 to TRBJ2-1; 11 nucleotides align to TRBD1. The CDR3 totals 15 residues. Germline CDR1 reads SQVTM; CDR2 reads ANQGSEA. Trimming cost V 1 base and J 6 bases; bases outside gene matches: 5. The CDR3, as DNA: TGCAGCGTTGAAGGGGGACAGGGGGTCCTCAATGAGCAGTTCTTC. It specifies CSVEGGQGVLNEQFF.

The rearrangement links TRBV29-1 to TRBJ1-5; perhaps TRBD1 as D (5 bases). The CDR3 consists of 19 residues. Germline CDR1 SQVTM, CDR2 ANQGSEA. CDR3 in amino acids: CSDDGKVSRRGVGNQPQHF. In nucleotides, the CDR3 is TGCAGTGATGATGGGAAAGTATCCCGGAGGGGAGTTGGCAATCAGCCCCAGCATTTT.